These 16 T cell receptor beta chains came from one sample sequenced in a study of cytomegalovirus exposure and HLA in healthy donors. TCRdb's table, derived via immunoSEQ multiplex PCR, lists solely in-frame clones and lacks some. The table lists approximately 110,000 clones, about nine tenths of them singletons, with about 2% in the top ten. Sequenced: PBMCs. The receptors here all came from a woman between 18 and 29 years old in good health and CMV-seronegative.

The V and J genes are TRBV5-4 and TRBJ1-2, with D unresolved. Per the germline V gene, CDR1 is SGHNT and CDR2 is YYREEE (reference sequence). The CDR3 loop spans 13 amino acids. The V and J ends lost 1 base and 4 bases respectively, with 8 bases between them. CDR3 residues: CASSLSGGYGYTF. Here the CDR3 DNA reads TGTGCCAGCAGCTTGTCGGGAGGCTATGGCTACACCTTC.

The chain has TRBV5-1 and TRBJ2-1, with TRBD2 matching 16 bases. Germline V CDR1 and CDR2: SGHRS, YFSETQ. The CDR3 consists of 18 residues. With V trimmed by 3 bases and J by 4 bases, 7 bases remained unmatched. The CDR3 bases are TGCGCCAGCAGCTCCGGGACTAGCGGGAGGGCCCGGTACAATGAGCAGTTCTTC. Encoded protein: CASSSGTSGRARYNEQFF.

CDR3: CAWIARRKPGLTIFYNEQFF. CDR3 sequence (DNA): TGTGCCTGGATTGCGCGCAGAAAACCGGGACTAACTATCTTTTACAATGAGCAGTTCTTC. V and J are TRBV30 and TRBJ2-1; the match to TRBD2 covers 7 bases. The CDR3 runs 20 residues. The ends lost 4 bases at V and 4 bases at J; junction bases unmatched: 25. The germline gives CDR1 GTSNPN, CDR2 SVGIG (reference sequence).

This clone was detected only once. V and J are TRBV6-5 and TRBJ1-1; maybe TRBD1 (5 bases). This CDR3 spans 15 amino acids. Germline lookup yields CDR1 MNHEY and CDR2 SVGAGI. Trimming left V 6 bases short and J 1 base short, with 15 bases between. DNA for the CDR3: TGTGCCAGCAGACCAAGAGACAGATCGAACACTGAAGCTTTCTTT. Translated, it gives CASRPRDRSNTEAFF.

This sequence joins TRBV7-7 and TRBJ2-1; TRBD2 aligns across 9 bases. The CDR3 extends over 20 amino acids. After removal of 5 bases from V and 0 bases from J, the junction contained 17 bases not matched to a gene. Germline V CDR1 and CDR2: SSHAT, FNYEAQ (reference sequence). The CDR3 loop reads CASSLPTLASGTCSYNEQFF. For the CDR3, the DNA is TGTGCCAGCAGCCTACCCACTCTTGCTAGCGGGACTTGCTCCTACAATGAGCAGTTCTTC.

In DNA, the CDR3 is TGTGCCAGCAGCTTGGGACAGCGAAATAGCAATCAGCCCCAGCATTTT. It encodes CASSLGQRNSNQPQHF. V gene TRBV5-4 combines with J gene TRBJ1-5; TRBD1 is a possible D gene (5 bases). The CDR3 runs to 16 residues. CDR1 is SGHNT, CDR2 YYREEE, per germline (reference sequence). Trimming took off 0 bases at V and 0 bases at J, with 10 bases between the two ends.

The genes are TRBV7-9 and TRBJ2-7; D is unclear. Trimming took off 7 bases at V and 0 bases at J, with 10 bases between the two ends. There are 13 residues in the CDR3. Germline lookup yields CDR1 SEHNR and CDR2 FQNEAQ (reference sequence). The CDR3 DNA reads TGTGCCAGCACCCTACAGAGCTCCTACGAGCAGTACTTC. Protein: CASTLQSSYEQYF.

The genes are TRBV28 and TRBJ2-2; 7 bases line up with TRBD1. Trimming removed 5 bases from V and 6 bases from J; junction bases left unmatched: 9. This CDR3 has 15 residues. Germline V lookup: CDR1 MDHEN, CDR2 SYDVKM. CDR3 DNA sequence: TGTGCCAGCAGTGCTGTTTGGGGACAGTCCGGGGAGCTGTTTTTT. This encodes CASSAVWGQSGELFF.

The chain uses TRBV7-2 and TRBJ2-4; TRBD1 matches at 8 bases. J lost 8 bases, V lost 4 bases, and 4 bases had no gene match. Germline CDR1 and CDR2: SGHTA and FQGNSA. The CDR3 length is 13 residues. CDR3 loop: CASSSMDRDIQYF. CDR3 DNA: TGTGCCAGCAGCTCTATGGACAGGGACATTCAGTACTTC.

The count of this clone is one. The chain recombines TRBV27 with TRBJ1-1; TRBD1 agrees at 7 bases. Germline CDR1 is MNHEY and CDR2 is SMNVEV (reference sequence). The CDR3 is 14 amino acids. V trimming: 6 bases; J trimming: 1 base; junction bases outside the gene matches: 5. The CDR3 DNA is TGTGCCAGCAGGCCGACAGGGACGAACACTGAAGCTTTCTTT. This gives the protein CASRPTGTNTEAFF.

In its sample, this clone was seen a few times. The chain joins TRBV13 to TRBJ1-3; TRBD1 matches 10 bases. Germline V lookup: CDR1 PRHDT, CDR2 FYEKMQ (reference sequence). Trimming at V came to 4 bases and at J to 1 base, leaving 4 bases not matched to a gene. The CDR3 runs to 16 residues. CDR3 amino acids: CASSSDRGLSGNTIYF. Here the CDR3 DNA reads TGTGCCAGCAGCTCCGACAGGGGGCTGTCTGGAAACACCATATATTTT. Full variable domain (missing parts from reference TRBV13 and TRBJ1-3): AAGVIQSPRHLIKEKRETATLKCYPIPRHDTVYWYQQGPGQDPQFLISFYEKMQSDKGSIPDRFSAQQFSDYHSELNMSSLELGDSALYFCASSSDRGLSGNTIYFGEGSWLTVV.

This clone was seen a few times. The chain links TRBV28 to TRBJ2-3; 7 nucleotides match TRBD2. The CDR3 loop spans 12 amino acids. V was clipped by 3 bases and J by 14 bases; unmatched bases: 8. CDR1 and CDR2 from the germline V gene are MDHEN and SYDVKM. The CDR3 sequence is CASSLFTSAGYF. The CDR3, as DNA: TGTGCCAGCAGTTTGTTCACTAGCGCTGGGTATTTT.

CDR3 in amino acids: CASSIGETGELFF. CDR3 bases: TGTGCCAGCAGCATAGGGGAAACCGGGGAGCTGTTTTTT. The chain links TRBV6-5 to TRBJ2-2, with a tentative D call TRBD1 (5 bases). CDR1 and CDR2 (germline): MNHEY, SVGAGI. The V gene lost 6 bases and the J gene lost 5 bases, with 10 bases spanning the gap. The CDR3 runs 13 residues.

V gene TRBV28 combines with J gene TRBJ2-2; D may be TRBD2 (6 bases). The CDR3 runs to 17 residues. The V and J ends lost 4 bases and 1 base respectively, with 16 bases between them. Germline V gene sequence: CDR1 MDHEN, CDR2 SYDVKM. The CDR3 reads CASSYWFGGVNTGELFF. The DNA for the CDR3 is TGTGCCAGCAGTTATTGGTTTGGCGGGGTGAACACCGGGGAGCTGTTTTTT.

The chain combines TRBV6-1 with TRBJ1-2; D unresolved. V lost 0 bases and J lost 5, with 10 bases in between. This CDR3 comprises 14 residues. Germline lookup yields CDR1 MNHNS and CDR2 SASEGT. The CDR3 coding sequence is TGTGCCAGCAGTGAAGCCTTTGGCCGATATGGCTACACCTTC. Translation gives CASSEAFGRYGYTF.

This chain connects TRBV6-5 to TRBJ2-7; D is uncertain. The germline CDR1 and CDR2 sequences are MNHEY and SVGAGI. This CDR3 has 14 amino acids. Deletions cut 0 bases from V and 5 bases from J, with 11 bases between. The DNA of the CDR3 is TGTGCCAGCAGTTACTCGACCGGGTTCGACGAGCAGTACTTC. Translation gives CASSYSTGFDEQYF.